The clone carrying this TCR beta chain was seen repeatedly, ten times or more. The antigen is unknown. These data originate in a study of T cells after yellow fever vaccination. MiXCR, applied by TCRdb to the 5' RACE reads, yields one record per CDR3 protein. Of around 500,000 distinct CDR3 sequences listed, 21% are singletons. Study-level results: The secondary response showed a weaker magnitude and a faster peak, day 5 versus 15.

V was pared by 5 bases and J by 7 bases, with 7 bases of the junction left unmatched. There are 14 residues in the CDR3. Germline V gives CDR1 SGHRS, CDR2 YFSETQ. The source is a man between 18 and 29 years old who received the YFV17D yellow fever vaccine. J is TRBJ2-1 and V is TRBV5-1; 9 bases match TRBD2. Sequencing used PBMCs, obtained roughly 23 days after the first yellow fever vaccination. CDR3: CASSPGLAGNEQFF. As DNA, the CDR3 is TGCGCCAGCAGTCCGGGACTAGCTGGGAATGAGCAGTTCTTC.